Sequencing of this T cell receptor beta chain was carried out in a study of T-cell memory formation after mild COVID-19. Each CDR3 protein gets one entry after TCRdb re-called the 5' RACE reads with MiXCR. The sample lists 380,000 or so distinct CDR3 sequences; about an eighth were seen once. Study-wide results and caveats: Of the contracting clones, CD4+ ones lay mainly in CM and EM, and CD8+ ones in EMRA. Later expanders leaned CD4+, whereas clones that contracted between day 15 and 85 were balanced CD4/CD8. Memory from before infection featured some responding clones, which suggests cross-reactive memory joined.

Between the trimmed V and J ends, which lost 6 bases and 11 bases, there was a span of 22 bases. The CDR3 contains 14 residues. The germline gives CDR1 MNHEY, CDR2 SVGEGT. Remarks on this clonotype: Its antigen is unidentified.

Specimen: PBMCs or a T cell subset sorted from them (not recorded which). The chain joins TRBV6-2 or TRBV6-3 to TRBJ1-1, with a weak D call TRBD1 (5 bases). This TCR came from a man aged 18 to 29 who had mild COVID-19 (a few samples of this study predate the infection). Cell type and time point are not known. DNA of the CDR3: TGTGCCAGCAGCCCCACAGGTTTTCCCTCGGCCGCTTTCTTT. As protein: CASSPTGFPSAAFF.